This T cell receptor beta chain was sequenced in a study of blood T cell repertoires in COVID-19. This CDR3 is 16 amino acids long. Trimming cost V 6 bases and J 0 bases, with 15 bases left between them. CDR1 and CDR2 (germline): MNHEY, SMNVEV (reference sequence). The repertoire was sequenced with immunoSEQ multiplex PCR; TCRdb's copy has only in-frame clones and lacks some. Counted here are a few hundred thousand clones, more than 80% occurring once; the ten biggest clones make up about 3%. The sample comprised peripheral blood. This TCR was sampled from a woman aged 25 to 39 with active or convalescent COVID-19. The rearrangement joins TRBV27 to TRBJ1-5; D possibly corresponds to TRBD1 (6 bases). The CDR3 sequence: CASRRDTHDSNQPQHF. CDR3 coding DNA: TGTGCCAGCAGAAGGGACACCCACGATAGCAATCAGCCCCAGCATTTT.